This T cell receptor (beta chain) appears in the sequencing data of a study of shared clonotypes between healthy human individuals. Across the whole study: Participating donors consisted of a couple of women and a few men aged 18 to 49. CD4 naive and CD4 memory each took three plates per donor, while CD8 naive took two and CD8 memory one.

Under the authors' procedure: Junction-only sequences without quality scores came from ImmunoSEQ, so filtering differed. The table came from immunoSEQ multiplex PCR; TCRdb's copy has only in-frame clones and leaves some out. V and J calls and clone size are given by that table; D and trimming were obtained from the DNA. This repertoire shows 2.3 million or so clones, approximately 95% found once; its top ten account for 0.35% to 0.5%. Deletions cut 7 bases from V and 2 bases from J, with 12 bases between. Germline V gene lookup returns CDR1 SNHLY and CDR2 FYNNEI. This CDR3 has 14 amino acids. This clone was observed once.

This receptor was taken from a man aged 18 to 29 in good health. Some clones in this sample may be carry-over from other donors' samples. The rearrangement uses TRBV2 and TRBJ2-1; a weak D match, TRBD1 (6 bases). Sequencing used naive CD4+ T cells from PBMCs. Regarding subset: CD45RA+ positively selected. CDR3 DNA sequence: TGTGCCAGCATGGACCAGGGGCCCTACAATGAGCAGTTCTTC. It translates to CASMDQGPYNEQFF.